This TCR beta chain stems from a study of shared clonotypes between healthy human individuals. The assay was carried out at the deep level. Assay used: immunoSEQ multiplex PCR; TCRdb lists only in-frame clones, some missing. The data hold 1.5 million to 2.5 million clones, with over 85% observed a single time. Of note for this clone: Its antigen is undetermined.

CD8 cells classed as naive were CD45RO-negative and positively selected for CCR7, excluding terminally differentiated effector memory CD45RA+ cells. Whole-study results and caveats: Estimated richness was generally greater in naive than memory subsets. Clonotype sharing among donors was expected to depend on sequencing depth. Shared clonotypes: roughly 5% naive CD4, around 3.7% naive CD8, around 2.4% memory CD4, approximately 0.4% memory CD8.

Trimming removed 5 bases from V and 2 bases from J, with 13 bases in between. CDR1 KGHSH and CDR2 LQKENI come from the germline V gene. The CDR3 has 14 residues. What was sequenced was naive CD8+ T cells sorted from blood. The receptor was isolated from a man between 18 and 29 years old in good health. This chain connects TRBV18 to TRBJ2-7; D might be TRBD1 (5 bases). The CDR3 sequence: CASSSDIATYEQYF. The CDR3 nucleotides read TGTGCCAGCTCATCGGACATCGCCACCTACGAGCAGTACTTC.